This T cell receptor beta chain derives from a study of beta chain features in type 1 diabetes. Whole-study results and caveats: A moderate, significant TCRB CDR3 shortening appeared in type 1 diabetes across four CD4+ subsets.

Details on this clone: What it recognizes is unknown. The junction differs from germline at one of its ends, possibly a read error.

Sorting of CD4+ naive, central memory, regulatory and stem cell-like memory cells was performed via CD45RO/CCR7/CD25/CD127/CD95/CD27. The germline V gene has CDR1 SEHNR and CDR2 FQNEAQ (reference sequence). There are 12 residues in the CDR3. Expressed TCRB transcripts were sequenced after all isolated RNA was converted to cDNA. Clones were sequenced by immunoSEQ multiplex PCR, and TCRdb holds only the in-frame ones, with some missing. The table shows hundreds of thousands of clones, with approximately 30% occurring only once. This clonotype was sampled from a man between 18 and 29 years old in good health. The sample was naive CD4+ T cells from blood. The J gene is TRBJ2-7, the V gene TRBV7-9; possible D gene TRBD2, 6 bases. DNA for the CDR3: TGTGCCAGCAGCCCCGCCCCCGGGAGAGCCGTCTTC. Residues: CASSPAPGRAVF.